The TCR beta chain described here comes from a study of T cell repertoires in cytomegalovirus infection. In the study overall: Use of recently identified HLA-C-restricted and well-studied HLA-B-restricted CMV epitopes was part of the study. CMV infection plus the matching HLA type was flagged by public TCR beta signatures.

The V end lost 2 bases, the J end lost 5 bases, and 3 bases lay between the germline ends. The germline V gene has CDR1 WSHSY and CDR2 SAAADI. The CDR3 covers 11 residues. TCRdb used MiXCR to reprocess the reads, holding one entry per CDR3 protein. The data hold tens of thousands of distinct CDR3 sequences, with about 21% observed a single time. Study results and limitations: Of the TCR beta families, the public ones yielded a cumulative frequency that identified carriers of CMV plus the relevant HLA. The ex vivo response was dominated by HLA-C-restricted CMV-specific TCR beta clonotypes.

This clonotype was observed many times. Antigen unknown. The sequence derives from a human donor in good health (CMV status not recorded). Some clones in this sample may be carry-over from other donors' samples. The chain has TRBV10-2 and TRBJ1-1; D not resolved. The material was CD8+ T cells from cultured PBMCs, obtained from culture after CMV antigen stimulation. CDR3 in amino acids: CASSESTEAFF. DNA of the CDR3: TGCGCCAGCAGTGAGAGTACTGAAGCTTTCTTT.